The subject of this entry is one T cell receptor beta chain. TCRdb's copy holds only in-frame clones and misses some; the assay was immunoSEQ multiplex PCR. This sample has 200,000 to 250,000 clones, with roughly nine tenths found just once. These data come from a study of blood T cell repertoires in COVID-19. Study-level background: Nucleic acid was either cDNA or gDNA, and it came from T cells, B-cell-depleted T cells, or PBMCs.

The V gene's germline CDR1 is LNHDA and CDR2 SQIVND (reference sequence). The V end was cut by 0 bases, the J end by 6 bases, with 17 bases between. CDR3 length: 16 residues. Sequenced: peripheral blood. This sequence originates from a man aged 55-75 years with acute or convalescent COVID-19. The chain is built from TRBV19 and TRBJ1-1; unclear D gene. The CDR3 nucleotides read TGTGCCAGTAGTATAGATCTAACGCGCCGGCGGCCTGAAGCTTTCTTT. Translating it yields CASSIDLTRRRPEAFF.